This paragraph covers one T cell receptor (beta chain) sequence. These data belong to a study of shared clonotypes between healthy human individuals. The CDR3 spans 12 residues. Germline V lookup: CDR1 MDHEN, CDR2 SYDVKM. After removal of 6 bases from V and 6 bases from J, the junction contained 3 bases not matched to a gene. Every subset had its genomic DNA shared out evenly among several immunoSEQ plates. The method was immunoSEQ multiplex PCR; TCRdb's version includes in-frame clones alone and lacks a portion of them. Among some 500,000 clones listed, approximately 71% were seen once. The specimen was PBMCs. The chain links TRBV28 to TRBJ2-7, with 9 bases identical to TRBD1. This TCR derives from a woman aged 40 to 50 in good health. Some clones in this sample may be carry-over from other donors' samples. DNA of the CDR3: TGTGCCAGCAGCCAGACAGGGGGCGAGCAGTACTTC. It codes for CASSQTGGEQYF.